The rows below give T cell receptor beta chains drawn from one sample of a study of blood T cell repertoires in COVID-19. Libraries were prepared by immunoSEQ multiplex PCR; TCRdb keeps only in-frame clonotypes and omits some of them. The table has about 350,000 clones, approximately 90% seen once. Sequencing used peripheral blood. The source of these receptors is a woman between 18 and 30 years old who had recovered from COVID-19. Both conserved end residues are part of each CDR3. Fields, in order: D gene, V gene, J gene, clone size, CDR3 protein, CDR3 DNA. A D gene is named only where the DNA matches it firmly. Size is stated for part of the rows, as once, few or many counts, or as a class when the clone is expanded.

.	TRBV29-1	TRBJ1-5	.	CSVGTDNQPQHF	TGCAGCGTTGGGACAGATAATCAGCCCCAGCATTTT
.	TRBV29-1	TRBJ1-2	.	CSVEQGRGYGYTF	TGCAGCGTTGAGCAGGGAAGGGGCTATGGCTACACCTTC
.	TRBV4-2	TRBJ2-1	.	CASSQDNSGPRGNEQFF	TGTGCCAGCAGCCAAGATAATAGCGGGCCCAGGGGAAATGAGCAGTTCTTC
TRBD2	TRBV7-2	TRBJ2-3	.	CASSSSGSGTDTQYF	TGTGCCAGCAGCAGTAGCGGGAGTGGGACAGATACGCAGTATTTT
TRBD1	TRBV2	TRBJ1-1	.	CASDRANTEAFF	TGTGCCAGCGACAGGGCGAACACTGAAGCTTTCTTT
TRBD1	TRBV24-1	TRBJ2-1	.	CATSAAGTGNNEQFF	TGTGCCACCAGTGCCGCCGGGACAGGGAACAATGAGCAGTTCTTC
.	TRBV7-9	TRBJ1-1	.	CASSSRSQGEAFF	TGTGCCAGCAGTTCAAGATCCCAGGGTGAAGCTTTCTTT
TRBD2	TRBV5-1	TRBJ2-1	.	CASSLMPSGRGNEQFF	TGCGCCAGCAGCTTGATGCCTAGCGGTAGGGGAAATGAGCAGTTCTTC
TRBD2	TRBV7-2	TRBJ2-1	once	CASSLAGTSYEQFF	TGTGCCAGCAGCTTAGCCGGGACTAGCTATGAGCAGTTCTTC
.	TRBV19	TRBJ1-2	.	CASSITGTSNYGYTF	TGTGCCAGTAGTATAACAGGGACCTCTAACTATGGCTACACCTTC
TRBD1	TRBV9	TRBJ1-1	.	CASSGAPGTGGGAFF	TGTGCCAGCAGCGGAGCTCCCGGGACAGGGGGAGGTGCTTTCTTT
TRBD1	TRBV11-2	TRBJ2-3	once	CASSFRRGRYTDTQYF	TGTGCCAGCAGCTTCAGAAGGGGGCGATACACAGATACGCAGTATTTT
TRBD2	TRBV12-5	TRBJ2-1	.	CASGPPGASGRVDEQFF	TGTGCTAGTGGTCCCCCGGGGGCTAGCGGGAGGGTAGATGAGCAGTTCTTC
.	TRBV30	TRBJ1-2	once	CAWNLKYGYTF	TGTGCCTGGAACTTGAAGTATGGCTACACCTTC
TRBD1	TRBV7-9	TRBJ1-2	.	CASSPLQGGQGEVYGYTF	TGTGCCAGCAGCCCTCTCCAGGGGGGACAGGGAGAAGTATATGGCTACACCTTC
.	TRBV7-9	TRBJ2-2	.	CASRSTGELFF	TGTGCCAGCAGGAGCACCGGGGAGCTGTTTTTT
.	TRBV12-3/TRBV12-4	TRBJ1-2	.	CASSISSSGYTF	TGTGCCAGCAGTATTTCTTCTTCTGGCTACACCTTC
.	TRBV9	TRBJ1-6	.	CASSPEGNSPLHF	TGTGCCAGCAGCCCGGAGGGTAATTCACCCCTCCACTTT
.	TRBV28	TRBJ2-3	.	CASSLLRGWGGDTQYF	TGTGCCAGCAGTTTATTGAGGGGATGGGGAGGAGATACGCAGTATTTT
TRBD2	TRBV10-3	TRBJ2-2	.	CAIKGLAGNTGELFF	TGTGCCATCAAGGGTCTAGCGGGAAACACCGGGGAGCTGTTTTTT
TRBD1	TRBV5-1	TRBJ1-4	.	CASSLGTGTGDEKLFF	TGCGCCAGCAGCTTGGGAACCGGGACAGGGGATGAAAAACTGTTTTTT
.	TRBV27	TRBJ2-3	.	CASSSWGLIRADTQYF	TGTGCCAGCAGTTCTTGGGGCCTTATAAGAGCAGATACGCAGTATTTT
TRBD2	TRBV7-6	TRBJ2-1	once	CASSLGKREGADSSYNEQFF	TGTGCCAGCAGCTTAGGAAAGCGGGAGGGAGCCGACAGCTCCTACAATGAGCAGTTCTTC
.	TRBV6-2/TRBV6-3	TRBJ1-2	.	CASSQGQSYGYTF	TGTGCCAGCAGTCAAGGACAGAGCTATGGCTACACCTTC
.	TRBV7-9	TRBJ1-5	.	CASGGGGNQPQHF	TGTGCCAGCGGGGGAGGGGGCAATCAGCCCCAGCATTTT
TRBD1	TRBV28	TRBJ2-5	.	CASSEPGQLQETQYF	TGTGCCAGCAGTGAACCGGGACAGCTTCAAGAGACCCAGTACTTC
.	TRBV20-1	TRBJ1-1	.	CSASPYTEAFF	TGCAGTGCTAGCCCCTACACTGAAGCTTTCTTT
TRBD1	TRBV5-5	TRBJ2-2	.	CASIRTWTGDTGELFF	TGTGCCAGCATCAGAACATGGACAGGAGACACCGGGGAGCTGTTTTTT
TRBD1	TRBV5-5	TRBJ2-1	.	CASSLGGQGIYNEQFF	TGTGCCAGCAGCTTGGGGGGACAGGGGATATACAATGAGCAGTTCTTC
TRBD1	TRBV10-3	TRBJ1-2	.	CAISEPGTGGGYTF	TGTGCCATCAGTGAGCCAGGGACAGGGGGTGGCTACACCTTC
.	TRBV6-5	TRBJ2-2	.	CASSYFRETGELFF	TGTGCCAGCAGTTACTTCCGGGAGACCGGGGAGCTGTTTTTT
TRBD1	TRBV30	TRBJ1-2	.	CAWSTRTGGPYGYTF	TGTGCCTGGAGTACTCGGACAGGGGGCCCCTATGGCTACACCTTC
.	TRBV6-6	TRBJ2-3	once	CASALSRVASDTQYF	TGTGCCAGCGCACTATCCCGGGTCGCCTCGGATACGCAGTATTTT
TRBD2	TRBV24-1	TRBJ2-1	.	CATSDLGTRGEQFF	TGTGCCACCAGTGATTTGGGGACTAGGGGTGAGCAGTTCTTC
TRBD2	TRBV3-1/TRBV3-2	TRBJ2-1	.	CASSRGGGEQFF	TGTGCCAGCAGCCGGGGGGGTGGTGAGCAGTTCTTC
TRBD1	TRBV7-2	TRBJ2-3	once	CASSRDRGEWDTQYF	TGTGCCAGCAGCAGGGACAGGGGCGAGTGGGATACGCAGTATTTT
.	TRBV5-4	TRBJ2-5	.	CASSDDRGREVQYF	TGTGCCAGCAGCGACGACCGGGGGAGAGAGGTCCAGTACTTC
TRBD1	TRBV30	TRBJ2-2	.	CAWSVDRGVGELFF	TGTGCCTGGAGTGTAGACAGGGGGGTCGGGGAGCTGTTTTTT
.	TRBV9	TRBJ1-6	few	CASSVVPGGGSPLHF	TGTGCCAGCAGCGTAGTTCCGGGAGGGGGTTCACCCCTCCACTTT
TRBD1	TRBV25-1	TRBJ2-1	.	CAGPGQGSSSYNEQFF	TGTGCAGGCCCGGGACAGGGGTCCTCCTCCTACAATGAGCAGTTCTTC
TRBD2	TRBV6-5	TRBJ2-1	once	CASSRAGGAYNEQFF	TGTGCCAGCAGTCGGGCGGGGGGTGCATACAATGAGCAGTTCTTC
.	TRBV2	TRBJ2-3	.	CASSEVGVGTDTQYF	TGTGCCAGCAGTGAAGTGGGAGTAGGCACAGATACGCAGTATTTT
.	TRBV5-5	TRBJ1-2	once	CASSPGGGPYYGYTF	TGTGCCAGCAGCCCGGGAGGGGGGCCCTACTATGGCTACACCTTC
.	TRBV7-2	TRBJ2-1	.	CASSLVAGSYNEQFF	TGTGCCAGCAGCTTAGTGGCGGGGTCGTACAATGAGCAGTTCTTC
TRBD2	TRBV11-2	TRBJ2-3	.	CASSQDSGFLDPRVDTQYF	TGTGCCAGCAGCCAAGATAGCGGGTTCCTTGACCCTAGGGTAGATACGCAGTATTTT
TRBD2	TRBV7-2	TRBJ2-3	.	CASSRRLAGAVDTQYF	TGTGCCAGCAGTCGAAGACTAGCGGGAGCTGTAGATACGCAGTATTTT